These T cell receptor beta chains were read from a single sample in a study of blood T cells in healthy people across ages. TCRdb processed the 5' RACE reads anew with MiXCR; each CDR3 protein has one entry. The data contain 910,000 or so distinct CDR3 sequences, roughly 51% of them seen just once; the ten biggest clones take up 20% to 25%. The sample comprised blood. All receptors derive from a woman aged 55-70 years in good health. Both conserved end residues are part of each CDR3. Fields, in order: J gene, clone size, D gene, V gene, CDR3 DNA, CDR3 protein. D genes are given only for firm matches. Rows may omit the clone size; those that give it use once, few, many or a size class.

TRBJ2-1,once,TRBD2,TRBV20-1,TGCAGTGGACCAACTAGCGGGAGTATCGATGAGCAGTTCTTC,CSGPTSGSIDEQFF
TRBJ2-3,few,.,TRBV2,TGTGCCAGCAGCGACGGGAGCACAGATACGCAGTATTTT,CASSDGSTDTQYF
TRBJ2-1,.,TRBD2,TRBV12-3/TRBV12-4,TGTGCCAGCAGGCCCGGGACTAGCGGGAGTGCTGAGCAGTTCTTC,CASRPGTSGSAEQFF
TRBJ2-3,once,.,TRBV14,TGTGCCAGCAGCCACCAAGGGAGGAATACGCAGTATTTT,CASSHQGRNTQYF
TRBJ2-1,.,.,TRBV7-2,TGTGCCAGCAGCTTAAGCACACTAAATAATGAGCAGTTCTTC,CASSLSTLNNEQFF
TRBJ2-1,.,TRBD2,TRBV11-2,TGTGCCAGCAGCTTTTCCCTCCTAGCGGGAGCCCCCTACGAGCAGTTCTTC,CASSFSLLAGAPYEQFF
TRBJ2-7,.,.,TRBV28,TGTGCCAGCAGGCGATCTCAAACCTACGAGCAGTACTTC,CASRRSQTYEQYF
TRBJ2-1,once,TRBD2,TRBV5-1,TGCGCCAGCAGTGTGCGGGGGAGGGACGACTACAATGAGCAGTTCTTC,CASSVRGRDDYNEQFF
TRBJ1-4,few,.,TRBV11-2,TGTGCCAGCAGCTCCCCCGCCAATTCAGGGGAAAAACTGTTTTTT,CASSSPANSGEKLFF
TRBJ2-7,.,.,TRBV29-1,TGCAGCGTTGAAAAGGCAGGTTCCCCCTACGAGCAGTACTTC,CSVEKAGSPYEQYF
TRBJ2-3,few,TRBD2,TRBV10-2,TGCGCCAGCAGTGAGATTGCGGGAGGGCTAGATACGCAGTATTTT,CASSEIAGGLDTQYF
TRBJ2-5,.,.,TRBV7-9,TGTGCCAGCAGTCCCCCTGGAGAGCGAGCGTACCAAGAGACCCAGTACTTC,CASSPPGERAYQETQYF
TRBJ2-6,.,.,TRBV7-8,TGTGCCAGCACCTTTATCACCTCTGGGGCCAACGTCCTGACTTTC,CASTFITSGANVLTF
TRBJ1-5,.,.,TRBV10-3,TGTGCCATCAGTGAAATGACCAATCAGCCCCAGCATTTT,CAISEMTNQPQHF